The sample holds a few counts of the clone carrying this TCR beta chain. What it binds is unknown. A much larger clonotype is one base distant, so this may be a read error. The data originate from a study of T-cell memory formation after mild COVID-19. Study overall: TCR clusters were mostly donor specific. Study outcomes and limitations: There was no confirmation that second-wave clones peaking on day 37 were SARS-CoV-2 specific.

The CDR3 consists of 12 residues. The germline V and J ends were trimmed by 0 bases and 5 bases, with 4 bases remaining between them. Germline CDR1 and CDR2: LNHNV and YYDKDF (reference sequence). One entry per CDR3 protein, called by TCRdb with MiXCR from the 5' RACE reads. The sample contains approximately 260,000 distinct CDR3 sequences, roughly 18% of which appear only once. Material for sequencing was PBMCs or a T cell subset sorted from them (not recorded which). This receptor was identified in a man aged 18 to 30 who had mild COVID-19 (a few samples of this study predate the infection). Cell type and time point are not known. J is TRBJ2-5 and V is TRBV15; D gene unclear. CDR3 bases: TGTGCCACCAGCAGAGATTGGGAGACCCAGTACTTC. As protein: CATSRDWETQYF. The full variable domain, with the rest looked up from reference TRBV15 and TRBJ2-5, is DAMVIQNPRYQVTQFGKPVTLSCSQTLNHNVMYWYQQKSSQAPKLLFHYYDKDFNNEADTPDNFQSRRPNTSFCFLDIRSPGLGDTAMYLCATSRDWETQYFGPGTRLLVL.